This TCR beta chain came from a study of vaccination and CD4 T cells after COVID-19. As for the study in general: Cells were stimulated with overlapping spike peptides from SARS-CoV-2, HCoV-NL63, HCoV-OC43 and HCoV-229E.

This clonotype was seen only a few times. Antigen unknown. Oncomine TCR Beta short-read sequencing was applied to DNA from cultured CD4+ T cells. One entry per CDR3 protein results from TCRdb running MiXCR on the PCR reads. The sample holds fewer than 10,000 distinct CDR3 sequences; 30% to 40% are singletons and the top ten take 16%. Looked up from germline, CDR1 is DFQATT and CDR2 is SNEGSKA (reference sequence). Trimming shortened V by 4 bases and J by 1 base, and 15 bases separated the two germline ends. CDR3 length: 15 amino acids. Documented treatment: roughly ten-day PBMC culture with coronavirus spike peptide pools or control peptides (ViraFEST assay). Antigen-specific T cells were expanded with peptide pools by ViraFEST, and TCRs were then sequenced. IL-2 at about 11 IU/ml and peptide pools at approximately 10 ug/ml were added to PBMCs cultured at two million per well.

Input material: CD4+ T cells from blood, cultured in vitro. The clonotype was recovered from a human donor who had recovered from COVID-19. The rearrangement uses TRBV20-1 and TRBJ2-3, with unresolved D. This CDR3 reads CSATLLSAGTDTQYF. CDR3 DNA: TGCAGTGCTACCCTTCTCTCAGCAGGCACAGATACGCAGTATTTT.